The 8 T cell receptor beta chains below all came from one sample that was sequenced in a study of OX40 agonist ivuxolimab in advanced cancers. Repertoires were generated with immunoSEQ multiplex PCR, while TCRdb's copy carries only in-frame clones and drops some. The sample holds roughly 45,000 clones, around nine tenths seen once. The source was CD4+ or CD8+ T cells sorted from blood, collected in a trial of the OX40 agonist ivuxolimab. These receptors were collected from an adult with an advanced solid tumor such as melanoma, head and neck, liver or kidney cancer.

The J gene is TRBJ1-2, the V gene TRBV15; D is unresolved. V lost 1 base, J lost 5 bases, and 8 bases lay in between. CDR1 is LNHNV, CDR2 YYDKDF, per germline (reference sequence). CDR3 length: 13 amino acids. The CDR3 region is CATSRVVGYGYTF. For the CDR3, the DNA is TGTGCCACCAGCAGAGTTGTGGGGTATGGCTACACCTTC.

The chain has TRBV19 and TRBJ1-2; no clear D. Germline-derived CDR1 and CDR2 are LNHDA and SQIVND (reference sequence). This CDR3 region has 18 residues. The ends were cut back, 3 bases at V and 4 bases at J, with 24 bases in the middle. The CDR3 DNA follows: TGTGCCAGTAGTATGTCTCATAAAAAAACCGTCGATATCTATGGCTACACCTTC. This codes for CASSMSHKKTVDIYGYTF.

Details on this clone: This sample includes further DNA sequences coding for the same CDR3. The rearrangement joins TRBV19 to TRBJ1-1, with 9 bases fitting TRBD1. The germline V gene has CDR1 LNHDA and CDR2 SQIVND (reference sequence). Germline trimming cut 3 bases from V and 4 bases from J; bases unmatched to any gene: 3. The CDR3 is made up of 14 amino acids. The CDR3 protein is CASSMGGQGTEAFF. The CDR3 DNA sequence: TGTGCCAGTAGTATGGGGGGACAGGGCACTGAAGCTTTCTTT.

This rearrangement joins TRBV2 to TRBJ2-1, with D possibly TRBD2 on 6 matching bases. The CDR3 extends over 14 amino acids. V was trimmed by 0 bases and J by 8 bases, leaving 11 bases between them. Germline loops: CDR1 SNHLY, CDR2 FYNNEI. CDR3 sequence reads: CASSEARGGDEQFF. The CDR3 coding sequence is TGTGCCAGCAGTGAAGCCCGAGGAGGGGATGAGCAGTTCTTC.

Written as DNA, the CDR3 is TGCGCCAGCAGGCCCCGGGACTCGACTACAGATACGCAGTATTTT. Amino acid sequence: CASRPRDSTTDTQYF. This sequence joins TRBV10-2 and TRBJ2-3, with D perhaps TRBD2 (6 bases). The CDR3 spans 15 residues. Trimming stripped 6 bases from V and 3 bases from J, with 16 bases between. In germline, CDR1 is WSHSY, CDR2 SAAADI.

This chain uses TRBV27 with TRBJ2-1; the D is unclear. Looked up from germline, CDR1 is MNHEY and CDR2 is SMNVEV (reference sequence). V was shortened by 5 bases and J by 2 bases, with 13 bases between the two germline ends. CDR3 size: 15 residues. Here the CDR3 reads CASSIGIGTYNEQFF. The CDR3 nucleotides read TGTGCCAGCAGTATCGGTATTGGCACCTACAATGAGCAGTTCTTC.

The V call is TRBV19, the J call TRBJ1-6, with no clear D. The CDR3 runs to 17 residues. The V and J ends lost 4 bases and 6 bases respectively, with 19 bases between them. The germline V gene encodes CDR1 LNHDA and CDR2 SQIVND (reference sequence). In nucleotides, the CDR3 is TGTGCCAGTAGTAGGGGTACAAGAGTCGAAAGTAATTCACCCCTCCACTTT. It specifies CASSRGTRVESNSPLHF.

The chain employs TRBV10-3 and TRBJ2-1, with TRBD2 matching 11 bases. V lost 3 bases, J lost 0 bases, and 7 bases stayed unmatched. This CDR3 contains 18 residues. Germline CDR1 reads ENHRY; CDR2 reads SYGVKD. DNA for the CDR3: TGTGCCATCAGTGATGGTAGCGGGGGGGCAAGCTCCTACAATGAGCAGTTCTTC. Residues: CAISDGSGGASSYNEQFF.